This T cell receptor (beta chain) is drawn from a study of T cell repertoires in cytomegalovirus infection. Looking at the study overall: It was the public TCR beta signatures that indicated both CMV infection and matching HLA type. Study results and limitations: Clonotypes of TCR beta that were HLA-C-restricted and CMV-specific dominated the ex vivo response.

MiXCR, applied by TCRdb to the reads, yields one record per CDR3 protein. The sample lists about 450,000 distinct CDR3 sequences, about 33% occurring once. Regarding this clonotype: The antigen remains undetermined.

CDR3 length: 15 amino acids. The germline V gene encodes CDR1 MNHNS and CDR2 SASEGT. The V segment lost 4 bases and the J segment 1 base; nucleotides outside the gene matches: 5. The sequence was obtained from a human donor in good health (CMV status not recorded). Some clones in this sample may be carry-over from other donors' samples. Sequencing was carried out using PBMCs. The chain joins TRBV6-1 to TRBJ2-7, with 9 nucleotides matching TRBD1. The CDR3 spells CASSGRTGESYEQYF. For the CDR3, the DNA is TGTGCCAGCAGTGGCCGGACAGGGGAGTCCTACGAGCAGTACTTC.